Below, 3 T cell receptor beta chains from the same sample are listed, as sequenced in a study of T cells in localized non-small cell lung cancer. TCRdb's table, derived via immunoSEQ multiplex PCR, lists solely in-frame clones and lacks some. The sample has about 33,000 clones; about 90% are singletons. Sequences were derived from peripheral blood mononuclear cells, sampled before any cancer treatment. The source of these receptors is a man aged 40-75 years with stage III lung adenocarcinoma.

V is TRBV2 and J is TRBJ2-3; D ambiguous. Germline V gene sequence: CDR1 SNHLY, CDR2 FYNNEI. The V end was cut by 2 bases, the J end by 2 bases, with 5 bases between. There are 13 residues in the CDR3. The CDR3 DNA reads as TGTGCCAGCAGTGAAACCTACACAGATACGCAGTATTTT. Amino acids: CASSETYTDTQYF.

The chain has TRBV5-6 and TRBJ1-1; D might be TRBD1 (5 bases). Germline lookup yields CDR1 SGHDT and CDR2 YYEEEE. Trimming removed 0 bases from V and 3 bases from J, with 12 bases in between. The CDR3 is 15 residues long. CDR3 amino acids: CASSLAAGPYTEAFF. The CDR3 DNA follows: TGTGCCAGCAGCTTGGCCGCGGGGCCTTACACTGAAGCTTTCTTT.

V gene TRBV5-1 combines with J gene TRBJ1-2; TRBD1 matches 7 bases. Germline values: CDR1 SGHRS, CDR2 YFSETQ. The CDR3 contains 18 residues. V was clipped by 0 bases and J by 2 bases; unmatched bases: 13. The CDR3 is CASSLGPLGGTVNYGYTF. The CDR3 DNA reads TGCGCCAGCAGCTTGGGACCGTTGGGTGGGACAGTGAACTATGGCTACACCTTC.